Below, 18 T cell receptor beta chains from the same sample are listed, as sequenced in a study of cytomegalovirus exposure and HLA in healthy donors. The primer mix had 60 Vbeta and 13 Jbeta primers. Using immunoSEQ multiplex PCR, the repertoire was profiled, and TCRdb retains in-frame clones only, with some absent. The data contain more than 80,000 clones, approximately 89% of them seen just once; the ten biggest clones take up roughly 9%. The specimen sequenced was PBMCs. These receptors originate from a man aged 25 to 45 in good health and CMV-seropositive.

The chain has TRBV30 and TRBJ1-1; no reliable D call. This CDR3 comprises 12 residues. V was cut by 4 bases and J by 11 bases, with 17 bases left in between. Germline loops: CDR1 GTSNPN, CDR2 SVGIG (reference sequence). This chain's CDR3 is CAWIQLGRDAFF. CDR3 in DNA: TGTGCCTGGATCCAACTCGGACGGGATGCTTTCTTT.

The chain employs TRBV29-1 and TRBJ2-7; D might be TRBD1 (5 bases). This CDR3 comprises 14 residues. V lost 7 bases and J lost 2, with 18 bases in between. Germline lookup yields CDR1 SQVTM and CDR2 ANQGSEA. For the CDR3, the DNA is TGCAGCGCCGCTGGCCAGGGTATCGCCTACGAGCAGTACTTC. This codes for CSAAGQGIAYEQYF.

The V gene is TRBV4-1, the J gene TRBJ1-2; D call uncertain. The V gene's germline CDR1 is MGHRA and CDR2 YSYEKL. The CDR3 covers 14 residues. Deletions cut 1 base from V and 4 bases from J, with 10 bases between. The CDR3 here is CASSQGRGFYGYTF. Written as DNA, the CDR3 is TGCGCCAGCAGCCAAGGCCGGGGTTTCTATGGCTACACCTTC.

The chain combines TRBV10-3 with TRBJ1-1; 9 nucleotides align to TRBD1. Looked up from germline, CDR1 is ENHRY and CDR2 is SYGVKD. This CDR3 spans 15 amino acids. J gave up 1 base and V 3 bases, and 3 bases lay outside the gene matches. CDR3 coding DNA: TGTGCCATCAGTGAAGGACAGGGGAAGAACACTGAAGCTTTCTTT. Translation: CAISEGQGKNTEAFF.

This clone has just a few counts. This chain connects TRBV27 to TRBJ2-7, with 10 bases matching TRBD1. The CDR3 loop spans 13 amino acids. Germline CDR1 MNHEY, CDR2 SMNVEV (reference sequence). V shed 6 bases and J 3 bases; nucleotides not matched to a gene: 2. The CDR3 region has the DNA TGTGCCAGCAGGACAGGGGGCGTCTACGAGCAGTACTTC. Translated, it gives CASRTGGVYEQYF.

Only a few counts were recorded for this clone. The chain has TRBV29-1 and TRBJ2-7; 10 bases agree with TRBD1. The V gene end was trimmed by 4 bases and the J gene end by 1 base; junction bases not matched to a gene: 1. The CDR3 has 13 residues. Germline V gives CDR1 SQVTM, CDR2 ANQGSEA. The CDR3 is CSVGTGGSYEQYF. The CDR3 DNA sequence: TGCAGCGTTGGGACAGGGGGTTCCTACGAGCAGTACTTC.

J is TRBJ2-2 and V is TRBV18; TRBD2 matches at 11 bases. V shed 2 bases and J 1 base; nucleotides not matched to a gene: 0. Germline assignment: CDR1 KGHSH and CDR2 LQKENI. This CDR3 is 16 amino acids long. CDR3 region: CASSPGLAGNTGELFF. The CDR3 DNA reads TGTGCCAGCTCACCAGGACTAGCGGGGAACACCGGGGAGCTGTTTTTT.

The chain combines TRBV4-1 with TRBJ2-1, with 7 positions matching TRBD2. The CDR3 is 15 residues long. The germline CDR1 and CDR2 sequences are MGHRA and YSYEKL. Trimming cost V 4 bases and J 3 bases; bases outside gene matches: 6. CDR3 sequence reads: CASSRSSGFYNEQFF. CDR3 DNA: TGCGCCAGCAGCCGATCTAGCGGATTCTACAATGAGCAGTTCTTC.

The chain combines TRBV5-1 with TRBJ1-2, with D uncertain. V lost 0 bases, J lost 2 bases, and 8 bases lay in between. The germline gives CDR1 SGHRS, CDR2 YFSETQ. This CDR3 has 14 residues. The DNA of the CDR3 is TGCGCCAGCAGCTTGGGAACAGAGAACTATGGCTACACCTTC. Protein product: CASSLGTENYGYTF.

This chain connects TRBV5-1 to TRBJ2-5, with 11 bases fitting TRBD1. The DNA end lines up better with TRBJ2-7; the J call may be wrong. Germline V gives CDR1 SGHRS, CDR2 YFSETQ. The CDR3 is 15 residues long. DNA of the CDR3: TGCGCCAGCAGCGGACAGGGGGCCAACTCCTACGAGCAGTACTTC. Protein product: CASSGQGANSYEQYF.

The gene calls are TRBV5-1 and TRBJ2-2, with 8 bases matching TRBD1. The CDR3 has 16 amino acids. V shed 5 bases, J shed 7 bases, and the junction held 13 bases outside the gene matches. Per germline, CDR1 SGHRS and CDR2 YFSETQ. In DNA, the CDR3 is TGCGCCAGCAGTTCATCTCCAGGGGGCTGGAACGGGGAGCTGTTTTTT. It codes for CASSSSPGGWNGELFF.

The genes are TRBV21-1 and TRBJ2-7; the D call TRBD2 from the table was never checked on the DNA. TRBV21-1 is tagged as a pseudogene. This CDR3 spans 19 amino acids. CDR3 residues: CASSPRNGTGLADSYEQYF. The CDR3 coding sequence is TGTGCCAGCAGCCCCCGGAACGGTACCGGGCTAGCGGACTCCTACGAGCAGTACTTC.

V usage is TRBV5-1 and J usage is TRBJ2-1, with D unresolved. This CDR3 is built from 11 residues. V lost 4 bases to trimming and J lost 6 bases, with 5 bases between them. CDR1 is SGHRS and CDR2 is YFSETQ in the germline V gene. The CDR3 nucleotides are TGCGCCAGCAGCCTAATCAATGAGCAGTTCTTC. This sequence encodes CASSLINEQFF.

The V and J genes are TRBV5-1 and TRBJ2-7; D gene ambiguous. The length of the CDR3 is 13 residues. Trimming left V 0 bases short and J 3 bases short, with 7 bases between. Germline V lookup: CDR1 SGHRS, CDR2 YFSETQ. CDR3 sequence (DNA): TGCGCCAGCAGCTTGGACATATACTACGAGCAGTACTTC. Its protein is CASSLDIYYEQYF. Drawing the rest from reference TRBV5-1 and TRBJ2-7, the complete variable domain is KAGVTQTPRYLIKTRGQQVTLSCSPISGHRSVSWYQQTPGQGLQFLFEYFSETQRNKGNFPGRFSGRQFSNSRSEMNVSTLELGDSALYLCASSLDIYYEQYFGPGTRLTVT.

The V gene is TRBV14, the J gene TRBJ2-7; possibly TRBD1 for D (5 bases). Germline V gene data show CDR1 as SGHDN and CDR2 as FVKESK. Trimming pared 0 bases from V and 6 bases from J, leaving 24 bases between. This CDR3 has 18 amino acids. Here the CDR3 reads CASSQDLGDSLLLGEQYF. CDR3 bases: TGTGCCAGCAGCCAAGATCTGGGTGACAGCCTACTACTCGGCGAGCAGTACTTC.

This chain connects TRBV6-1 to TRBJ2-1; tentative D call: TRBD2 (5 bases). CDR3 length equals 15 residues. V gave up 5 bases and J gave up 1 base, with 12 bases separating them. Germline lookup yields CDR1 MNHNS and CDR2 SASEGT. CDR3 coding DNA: TGTGCCAGCAGTCCAAGCGGCACATCCTACAATGAGCAGTTCTTC. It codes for CASSPSGTSYNEQFF.

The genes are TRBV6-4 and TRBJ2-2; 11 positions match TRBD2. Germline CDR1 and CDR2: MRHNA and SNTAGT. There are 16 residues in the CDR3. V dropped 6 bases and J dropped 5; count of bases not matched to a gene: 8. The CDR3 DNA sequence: TGTGCCAGCAGCAAAACTAGCGGGAGTAGTACCGGGGAGCTGTTTTTT. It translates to CASSKTSGSSTGELFF.

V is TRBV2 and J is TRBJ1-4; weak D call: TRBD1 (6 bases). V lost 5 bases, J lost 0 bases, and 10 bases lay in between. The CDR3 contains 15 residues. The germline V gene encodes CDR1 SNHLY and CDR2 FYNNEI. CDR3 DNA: TGTGCCAGCAGTCGGACAGCCTCAACTAATGAAAAACTGTTTTTT. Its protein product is CASSRTASTNEKLFF.